Each of the 16 T cell receptor beta chains below was sequenced from the same sample in a study of shared clonotypes between healthy human individuals. CD45RO-negative CD8 cells positively selected for CCR7 made up the naive population, which excluded terminally differentiated effector memory CD45RA+ cells. Here immunoSEQ multiplex PCR was the method, and the copy in TCRdb shows in-frame clones only, minus some. The data contain nearly 2 million clones, about 95% of them singletons. Sequencing was done on a sample of naive CD8+ T cells sorted from blood. These receptors were taken from a man aged 18 to 29 in good health.

This clone was counted once. Other DNA sequences from this sample encode an identical CDR3 as well. The chain carries TRBV4-3 and TRBJ2-7, with TRBD2 matching over 8 bases. V lost 1 base to trimming and J lost 0 bases; unmatched junction nucleotides: 2. The CDR3 is made up of 15 amino acids. Germline assignment: CDR1 LGHNA and CDR2 YSLEER. Written as DNA, the CDR3 is TGCGCCAGCAGCCAAGTTCTAGCGGGCTCCTACGAGCAGTACTTC. Its translation is CASSQVLAGSYEQYF.

This clone occurred once. CDR3 sequence: CAWSVRTSQETQYF. The CDR3, as DNA: TGTGCCTGGAGTGTACGGACTTCCCAAGAGACCCAGTACTTC. The chain carries TRBV30 and TRBJ2-5, with a weak D call TRBD2 (5 bases). Trimming removed 0 bases from V and 1 base from J, with 9 bases in between. This CDR3 is built from 14 residues. Germline V gene data show CDR1 as GTSNPN and CDR2 as SVGIG (reference sequence).

The CDR3 DNA follows: TGTGCCAGTAGTATTAAGGGCCCTTTCGATCAGCCCCAGCATTTT. Translated: CASSIKGPFDQPQHF. This rearrangement joins TRBV19 to TRBJ1-5; D unclear. Looked up from germline, CDR1 is LNHDA and CDR2 is SQIVND (reference sequence). This CDR3 spans 15 amino acids. The V and J ends lost 3 bases and 5 bases respectively, with 14 bases between them. The full variable domain, rest sourced from reference TRBV19 and TRBJ1-5, is DGGITQSPKYLFRKEGQNVTLSCEQNLNHDAMYWYRQDPGQGLRLIYYSQIVNDFQKGDIAEGYSVSREKKESFPLTVTSAQKNPTAFYLCASSIKGPFDQPQHFGDGTRLSIL.

This chain connects TRBV5-1 to TRBJ2-5; 15 bases align to TRBD2. CDR3 length: 17 residues. From germline, CDR1 is SGHRS and CDR2 YFSETQ. V gave up 0 bases and J gave up 4 bases; unmatched junction bases: 4. As DNA, the CDR3 is TGCGCCAGCAGCTTGGTTGGACTAGCGGGGGGGCCAGAGACCCAGTACTTC. Its protein is CASSLVGLAGGPETQYF.

This chain connects TRBV9 to TRBJ2-7; 8 bases are a match to TRBD2. V lost 4 bases to trimming and J lost 6 bases; unmatched junction nucleotides: 12. The CDR3 has 15 residues. Germline CDR1 reads SGDLS; CDR2 reads YYNGEE. CDR3 DNA sequence: TGTGCCAGCAGCCTAACCGGGGGGGCCTCCGTCGAGCAGTACTTC. This sequence encodes CASSLTGGASVEQYF.

This chain uses TRBV30 with TRBJ2-3, with unresolved D. In germline, CDR1 is GTSNPN, CDR2 SVGIG (reference sequence). The germline V and J ends were trimmed by 5 bases and 1 base, with 7 bases remaining between them. The CDR3 is 12 amino acids. CDR3 loop: CAWDFGTDTQYF. For the CDR3, the DNA is TGTGCCTGGGATTTCGGCACAGATACGCAGTATTTT.

The chain links TRBV28 to TRBJ1-5; D not certain. The CDR3 length is 14 residues. Trimming pared 3 bases from V and 4 bases from J, leaving 10 bases between. CDR1 is MDHEN, CDR2 SYDVKM, per germline. CDR3: CASSFDGLNQPQHF. DNA for the CDR3: TGTGCCAGCAGTTTTGACGGGCTAAATCAGCCCCAGCATTTT.

This chain connects TRBV4-3 to TRBJ1-5; the D gene is possibly TRBD1 (5 bases). The CDR3 is 15 residues long. The germline CDR1 and CDR2 sequences are LGHNA and YSLEER. Deletions cut 2 bases from V and 0 bases from J, with 8 bases between. The CDR3 region is CASSQWGNSNQPQHF. The CDR3 DNA reads as TGCGCCAGCAGCCAATGGGGCAATAGCAATCAGCCCCAGCATTTT.

The rearrangement uses TRBV7-9 and TRBJ2-2, with unresolved D. Per the germline V gene, CDR1 is SEHNR and CDR2 is FQNEAQ (reference sequence). This CDR3 comprises 15 residues. Between the trimmed V and J ends, which lost 3 bases and 3 bases, there was a span of 11 bases. This CDR3 reads CASSFSLDDTGELFF. Here the CDR3 DNA reads TGTGCCAGCAGCTTTAGTCTGGACGACACCGGGGAGCTGTTTTTT.

This chain links TRBV9 with TRBJ1-6, with D possibly TRBD1 on 6 matching bases. CDR1 and CDR2 from the germline V gene are SGDLS and YYNGEE. The CDR3 length is 17 residues. V was cut by 6 bases and J by 3 bases, with 19 bases left in between. Here the CDR3 DNA reads TGTGCCAGCACCGAGAGGGGGGCCCCCAACTATAATTCACCCCTCCACTTT. It encodes CASTERGAPNYNSPLHF.

This chain connects TRBV27 to TRBJ2-7; D is unresolved. Deletions cut 4 bases from V and 2 bases from J, with 15 bases between. Per the germline V gene, CDR1 is MNHEY and CDR2 is SMNVEV (reference sequence). This CDR3 is 15 amino acids long. The CDR3 DNA reads TGTGCCAGCAGTTCGGCGGAGACCTTTACCTACGAGCAGTACTTC. This sequence encodes CASSSAETFTYEQYF.

The chain carries TRBV25-1 and TRBJ2-3; unclear D gene. Deletions cut 3 bases from V and 2 bases from J, with 15 bases between. The V gene's germline CDR1 is MGHDK and CDR2 SYGVNS. The CDR3 runs to 16 residues. The CDR3 region has the DNA TGTGCCAGCAGTGATTATGGCGTCTTCCCCACAGATACGCAGTATTTT. This gives the protein CASSDYGVFPTDTQYF.

The V gene is TRBV27, the J gene TRBJ2-6; D possibly uses TRBD1 or TRBD2 (6 bases each). In germline, CDR1 is MNHEY, CDR2 SMNVEV (reference sequence). There are 17 residues in the CDR3. V shed 6 bases and J shed 2 bases, with 17 bases lying between them. The CDR3 DNA reads TGTGCCAGCAGCATCCTAGGGGGGTTCGCTGGGGCCAACGTCCTGACTTTC. Its translation: CASSILGGFAGANVLTF.

In its sample, this clone was seen a few times. This chain joins TRBV19 and TRBJ1-2; a possible D gene is TRBD1 (5 bases). There are 13 residues in the CDR3. Germline V gives CDR1 LNHDA, CDR2 SQIVND (reference sequence). Trimming took off 8 bases at V and 0 bases at J, with 10 bases between the two ends. The CDR3 spells CASCVGANYGYTF. Written as DNA, the CDR3 is TGTGCCAGTTGCGTGGGGGCTAACTATGGCTACACCTTC. Drawing the rest from reference TRBV19 and TRBJ1-2, the complete variable domain is DGGITQSPKYLFRKEGQNVTLSCEQNLNHDAMYWYRQDPGQGLRLIYYSQIVNDFQKGDIAEGYSVSREKKESFPLTVTSAQKNPTAFYLCASCVGANYGYTFGSGTRLTVV.

This chain connects TRBV28 to TRBJ1-2, with D possibly matching TRBD1 (5 bases). Trimming cost V 1 base and J 6 bases, with 9 bases left between them. From germline, CDR1 is MDHEN and CDR2 SYDVKM. The CDR3 totals 13 residues. CDR3 nucleotides: TGTGCCAGCAGTTTATACCCAGGGAATGGCTACACCTTC. Its protein is CASSLYPGNGYTF.

V is TRBV25-1 and J is TRBJ2-2; no reliable D call. This CDR3 spans 13 amino acids. Trimming stripped 3 bases from V and 5 bases from J, with 7 bases between. CDR1 is MGHDK and CDR2 is SYGVNS in the germline V gene. The CDR3 loop is CASSEGWTGELFF. The CDR3 DNA is TGTGCCAGCAGTGAGGGGTGGACCGGGGAGCTGTTTTTT.